This TCR beta chain was retrieved from a study of immune cell composition in non-small cell lung cancer. Genomic DNA came from frozen unsorted single-cell suspensions. Study-wide results and caveats: Tumour TCR-beta clonality was not significantly tied to smoking pack-years. Tumour-associated clones >0.5% occurred in under 40% of adenocarcinomas, about four fifths of squamous.

The CDR3 runs 14 residues. Deletions cut 8 bases from V and 2 bases from J, with 17 bases between. Germline CDR1 is GTSNPN and CDR2 is SVGIG (reference sequence). Profiling relied on immunoSEQ multiplex PCR, and the TCRdb table lists in-frame clones only, not all of them. The sample shows 6,000 to 8,500 clones, about two thirds of them seen only once. This clone was seen a single time. Its specificity is not known. The chain has TRBV30 and TRBJ2-3, with a possible D match to TRBD2 (5 bases). This TCR was sampled from a human donor with non-small cell lung cancer. Specimen: lung tumor tissue. This chain's CDR3 is CARTSGDPTDTQYF. In nucleotides, the CDR3 is TGTGCCCGGACGTCCGGGGATCCCACAGATACGCAGTATTTT.